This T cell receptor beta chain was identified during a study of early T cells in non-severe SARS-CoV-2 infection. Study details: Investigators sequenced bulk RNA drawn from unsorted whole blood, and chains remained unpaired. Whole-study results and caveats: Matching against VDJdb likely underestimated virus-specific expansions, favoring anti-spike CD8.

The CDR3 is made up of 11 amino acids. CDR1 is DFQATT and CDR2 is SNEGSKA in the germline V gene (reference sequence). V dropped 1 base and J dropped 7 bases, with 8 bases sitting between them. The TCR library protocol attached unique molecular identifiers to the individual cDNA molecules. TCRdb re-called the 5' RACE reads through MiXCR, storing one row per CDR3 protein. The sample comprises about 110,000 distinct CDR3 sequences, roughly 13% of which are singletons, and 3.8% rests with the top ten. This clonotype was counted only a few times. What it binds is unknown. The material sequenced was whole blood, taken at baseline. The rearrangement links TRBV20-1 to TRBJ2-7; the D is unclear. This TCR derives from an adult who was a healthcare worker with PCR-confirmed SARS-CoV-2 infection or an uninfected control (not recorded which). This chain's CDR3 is CSARGVFEQYF. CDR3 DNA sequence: TGCAGTGCTAGAGGCGTGTTTGAGCAGTACTTC.